The 17 T cell receptor beta chains given below trace back to one sample, sequenced in a study of regulatory T cells in long-lasting Graves disease. Time point of the sample: newly diagnosed GD, antithyroid drugs for less than 3 months. From RNA extracted from PBMCs, the TCR library was made. For TCR beta, libraries came from iRepertoire HTBI primers and Arm-PCR of CDR3 regions. Using its own MiXCR run on the multiplex PCR reads, TCRdb lists one record per CDR3 protein. The data show 550,000 or so distinct CDR3 sequences, around 12% seen once. The data also belong to a second study, concerning T cells in Graves' hyperthyroidism and ophthalmopathy.

The source material was peripheral blood mononuclear cells (PBMCs), sampled at new diagnosis, from a patient treated with antithyroid drugs. The receptor source for this set is a woman in her 30s with Graves disease.

This clonotype was recorded many times. The chain uses TRBV11-1 and TRBJ2-3, with D tentatively TRBD1 or TRBD2 (5 bases each). This CDR3 is 14 amino acids long. Germline V lookup: CDR1 SGHAT, CDR2 FQDESV (reference sequence). V was trimmed by 9 bases and J by 3 bases, leaving 16 bases between them. CDR3 coding DNA: TGTGCCAGTGCTCGGGACGTGGGTACAGATACGCAGTATTTT. Its protein is CASARDVGTDTQYF.

This clonotype appeared many times. This chain joins TRBV12-3 or TRBV12-4 and TRBJ2-3; TRBD1 is a possible D gene (6 bases). Trimming shortened V by 6 bases and J by 5 bases, and 12 bases separated the two germline ends. The CDR3 is 13 amino acids. Here the CDR3 DNA reads TGTGCCAGCAGGACACAGGGAAGAGATACGCAGTATTTT. Residues: CASRTQGRDTQYF.

The chain has TRBV3-1 and TRBJ2-7, with 8 nucleotides matching TRBD2. This CDR3 has 15 residues. The V and J ends lost 6 bases and 2 bases, in that order; junction bases with no gene match: 9. CDR1 is LGHDT, CDR2 YNNKEL, per germline (reference sequence). This CDR3 is CASSSIAGPAYEQYF. In DNA, the CDR3 is TGTGCCAGCAGTTCAATAGCGGGACCGGCCTACGAGCAGTACTTC.

This chain uses TRBV20-1 with TRBJ2-3; a possible D gene is TRBD1 (6 bases). Germline V gene lookup returns CDR1 DFQATT and CDR2 SNEGSKA (reference sequence). The V end lost 3 bases, the J end lost 2 bases, and 15 bases lay between the germline ends. CDR3 length: 15 residues. The DNA for the CDR3 is TGCAGTGCTAGCCGTGGGGCAGGGGTCACAGATACGCAGTATTTT. It codes for CSASRGAGVTDTQYF.

This clonotype was found a few times. The CDR3 region has the DNA TGTGCCAGCAGCCCTATAGCGGGGGCGGGGGAGCAGTACTTC. Its translation is CASSPIAGAGEQYF. The chain links TRBV11-2 to TRBJ2-7; 9 bases fit TRBD2. The CDR3 is made up of 14 amino acids. Germline values: CDR1 SGHAT, CDR2 FQNNGV. Germline trimming cut 5 bases from V and 7 bases from J; bases unmatched to any gene: 9.

Many counts were recorded for this clonotype. The rearrangement joins TRBV19 to TRBJ1-1; perhaps TRBD1 as D (5 bases). CDR1 is LNHDA, CDR2 SQIVND, per germline (reference sequence). V was pared by 1 base and J by 8 bases, with 14 bases between. There are 14 residues in the CDR3. The CDR3 sequence is CASSIVRTRSEAFF. As DNA, the CDR3 is TGTGCCAGTAGTATAGTCCGGACACGCTCCGAAGCTTTCTTT.

This clonotype was counted only a few times. The genes are TRBV7-9 and TRBJ2-2, with D possibly matching TRBD2 (5 bases). CDR3 size: 14 residues. Trimming removed 7 bases from V and 3 bases from J, with 12 bases in between. Germline V gene lookup returns CDR1 SEHNR and CDR2 FQNEAQ (reference sequence). CDR3 sequence reads: CASTPGSDTGELFF. The CDR3, as DNA: TGTGCCAGCACCCCGGGGTCGGACACCGGGGAGCTGTTTTTT.

In this sample, this clonotype turned up many times. This chain connects TRBV6-5 to TRBJ2-3; D remains unclear. CDR1 is MNHEY and CDR2 is SVGAGI in the germline V gene. This CDR3 is 18 amino acids long. Deletions cut 2 bases from V and 0 bases from J, with 18 bases between. CDR3 sequence reads: CASSYPLRGGKSTDTQYF. CDR3 sequence (DNA): TGTGCCAGCAGTTACCCGCTCCGCGGCGGCAAAAGCACAGATACGCAGTATTTT.

The rearrangement joins TRBV7-9 to TRBJ1-4; the match to TRBD1 covers 8 bases. In germline, CDR1 is SEHNR, CDR2 FQNEAQ (reference sequence). The V segment lost 5 bases and the J segment 8 bases; nucleotides outside the gene matches: 7. The CDR3 contains 14 residues. The DNA for the CDR3 is TGTGCCAGCAGCGCAGGGGGCGGAGGGGAAAAACTGTTTTTT. Its protein is CASSAGGGGEKLFF.

Many counts were recorded for this clonotype. This sequence joins TRBV12-3 or TRBV12-4 and TRBJ1-2; D unresolved. V was trimmed by 2 bases and J by 4 bases, leaving 8 bases between them. The CDR3 has 13 residues. The CDR3 protein is CASSLRVFYGYTF. The CDR3 DNA reads TGTGCCAGCAGTTTAAGGGTATTCTATGGCTACACCTTC.

V usage is TRBV7-2 and J usage is TRBJ1-1; D is perhaps TRBD1 (6 bases). V was clipped by 6 bases and J by 5 bases, with 16 bases between them. Germline V gene lookup returns CDR1 SGHTA and CDR2 FQGNSA. The CDR3 is 14 residues long. CDR3 residues: CASSFYRVSTEAFF. The CDR3 region has the DNA TGTGCCAGCAGTTTCTACAGGGTTTCGACTGAAGCTTTCTTT.

As to this clonotype: Just one base apart from a much larger clone, this may be a read error. This sequence joins TRBV7-2 and TRBJ2-3; 9 positions match TRBD2. Losses at the gene ends were 4 bases for V and 2 bases for J; bases not matched to a gene: 7. Per the germline V gene, CDR1 is SGHTA and CDR2 is FQGNSA. CDR3 size: 16 residues. The CDR3 sequence: CASSSLAGFVTDTQYF. Written as DNA, the CDR3 is TGTGCCAGCAGCTCCCTAGCGGGATTCGTCACAGATACGCAGTATTTT.

Only a few counts were recorded for this clonotype. This sequence joins TRBV19 and TRBJ2-2; 10 bases are a match to TRBD2. The CDR3 runs 16 residues. V shed 5 bases and J 1 base; nucleotides not matched to a gene: 4. Germline CDR1 LNHDA, CDR2 SQIVND (reference sequence). The CDR3: CASSHSGRKNTGELFF. The CDR3 DNA reads TGTGCCAGTAGTCATAGCGGGAGGAAGAACACCGGGGAGCTGTTTTTT.

This clonotype has more than one count but fewer than ten. The V gene is TRBV9, the J gene TRBJ2-3; the D gene is possibly TRBD1 (5 bases). Trimming removed 4 bases at V and 1 base at J, with 10 bases between. Germline CDR1 reads SGDLS; CDR2 reads YYNGEE. This CDR3 has 14 residues. CDR3 amino acids: CASSPTVGTDTQYF. The CDR3 DNA is TGTGCCAGCAGCCCGACAGTAGGCACAGATACGCAGTATTTT. Full variable domain (rest looked up from reference TRBV9 and TRBJ2-3): DSGVTQTPKHLITATGQRVTLRCSPRSGDLSVYWYQQSLDQGLQFLIQYYNGEERAKGNILERFSAQQFPDLHSELNLSSLELGDSALYFCASSPTVGTDTQYFGPGTRLTVL.

This clonotype came up many times. This chain uses TRBV11-2 with TRBJ1-1, with 8 bases that match TRBD1. Germline trimming cut 1 base from V and 8 bases from J; bases unmatched to any gene: 6. The CDR3 extends over 14 amino acids. Germline lookup yields CDR1 SGHAT and CDR2 FQNNGV. CDR3 in DNA: TGTGCCAGCAGCTTAGTTTCAGGGGGCCGCGAAGCTTTCTTT. This gives the protein CASSLVSGGREAFF. The whole variable domain, remainder taken from reference TRBV11-2 and TRBJ1-1, is EAGVAQSPRYKIIEKRQSVAFWCNPISGHATLYWYQQILGQGPKLLIQFQNNGVVDDSQLPKDRFSAERLKGVDSTLKIQPAKLEDSAVYLCASSLVSGGREAFFGQGTRLTVV.

There are many counts of this clonotype. The chain links TRBV27 to TRBJ2-1; 7 positions agree with TRBD1. This CDR3 is 15 amino acids long. Germline lookup yields CDR1 MNHEY and CDR2 SMNVEV (reference sequence). Losses at the gene ends were 2 bases for V and 1 base for J; bases not matched to a gene: 2. In DNA form, the CDR3 reads TGTGCCAGCAGTTTACGGGACAGTTCCTACAATGAGCAGTTCTTC. It encodes CASSLRDSSYNEQFF.

This clonotype was observed a handful of times. The chain couples TRBV7-9 to TRBJ1-5; no clear D. In germline, CDR1 is SEHNR, CDR2 FQNEAQ (reference sequence). The CDR3 has 14 amino acids. The V end was cut by 5 bases, the J end by 4 bases, with 12 bases between. CDR3 protein: CASSLSTSNQPQHF. CDR3 nucleotides: TGTGCCAGCAGCCTTTCCACCTCAAATCAGCCCCAGCATTTT.